This TCR beta chain is drawn from a study of shared clonotypes between healthy human individuals. Findings and limits, study-wide: Estimated richness was generally greater in naive than memory subsets.

With respect to this clone: The antigen is not known.

Generated by immunoSEQ multiplex PCR, the TCRdb table keeps only in-frame clones and is missing some. The table records a few million clones, about 92% of them present only once. Sequencing was performed on naive CD4+ T cells sorted from blood. As to subset: CD45RA+ positively selected. The clonotype comes from a man younger than 35 in good health.

DNA for the CDR3: TGCAGCGTTGAAAGGGACAGTATTAACTATGGCTACACCTTC. This gives the protein CSVERDSINYGYTF. The chain has TRBV29-1 and TRBJ1-2; 7 nucleotides match TRBD1. This CDR3 contains 14 residues. The V and J ends lost 2 bases and 1 base, in that order; junction bases with no gene match: 4. Looked up from germline, CDR1 is SQVTM and CDR2 is ANQGSEA. The full variable domain, its missing parts supplied by reference TRBV29-1 and TRBJ1-2, is SAVISQKPSRDICQRGTSLTIQCQVDSQVTMMFWYRQQPGQSLTLIATANQGSEATYESGFVIDKFPISRPNLTFSTLTVSNMSPEDSSIYLCSVERDSINYGYTFGSGTRLTVV.